This T cell receptor (beta chain) was documented in a study of blood T cell repertoires in COVID-19 (dated by TCRdb to about 2020). With regard to the full study: The collaborator samples originated in the United States, Italy and Spain and spanned the acute and convalescent phases of COVID-19. A freely available public database, intended as a resource for researchers studying the immune response to SARS-CoV-2, is where the repertoires were released. The samples were drawn from two sources: the first 160 participants of the ongoing ImmuneRACE study, and 1,254 subjects contributed by 6 global collaborators. Nearly every sample came with metadata listing a de-identified subject ID, COVID-19 status, age in years and sex. Where available, HLA class I and class II types were obtained from metadata supplied by the sample provider rather than from assay-based typing. Deeply sampled blood TCRbeta repertoires from subjects exposed to, actively infected with, or recovered from COVID-19 were included in the dataset. The prospective study material was composed of cDNA or gDNA derived from T cells, B-cell-depleted T cells, or PBMCs. Study-wide conclusions, independent of this receptor: The amount of clinical and demographic metadata varied by source and participant and was provided uncurated.

V is shortened by 0 bases, J by 5 bases, and the region joining them spans 3 bases. CDR1 and CDR2, looked up from the germline V gene (reference sequence), are LNHDA and SQIVND. The CDR3 spans 12 residues, from the cysteine through the phenylalanine. Just the 36-base CDR3 DNA is kept, in frame starting at base 1. TCRbeta CDR3 regions were amplified from genomic DNA by means of the immunoSEQ Assay, a bias-controlled multiplex PCR. For the original study's pipeline: The number of nucleated cells in each sample was estimated by amplification of reference gene primers within the assay. To quantify the absolute abundance of each unique TCRbeta CDR3 rearrangement, sequence reads were collapsed and filtered. Productive Simpson clonality was computed per sample as the square root of Simpson's diversity index over productive rearrangements. In TCRdb, the immuneACCESS table is reduced to in-frame sequences with V and J assigned. These tables do not hold every clone; where another copy was compared, an unresolved V gene accounts for under half, and the others remain unexplained. V, J and clone size are taken as reported in that table, and D and trimming were inferred from the DNA itself. Present in this sample are around 260,000 clones, around four fifths of which were seen just once. The leading ten clones occupy about 5% of the sample.

Samples from volunteer blood donors who had recovered from COVID-19 were contributed by a second Seattle source. Each collaborating institution followed its own protocols to collect whole blood in K2EDTA tubes. For TCRbeta analysis, collaborator samples were shipped as frozen whole blood, as isolated PBMCs, or as DNA extracted from either sample type. This clone was detected once. Which antigen it targets is not known. The sample holds no much larger clone one base away, and base qualities are not on file. This clonotype was obtained from a man aged 60 to 75 who had recovered from COVID-19. Sequences were obtained from peripheral blood. This chain joins TRBV19 to TRBJ2-3; confidence is insufficient to name the D gene. The CDR3 region reads CASSIDKDTQYF. The bases read TGTGCCAGTAGTATAGATAAAGATACGCAGTATTTT. The entire variable domain, with the stretches around the CDR3 drawn from the reference TRBV19 and TRBJ2-3 proteins, is DGGITQSPKYLFRKEGQNVTLSCEQNLNHDAMYWYRQDPGQGLRLIYYSQIVNDFQKGDIAEGYSVSREKKESFPLTVTSAQKNPTAFYLCASSIDKDTQYFGPGTRLTVL.